This T cell receptor beta chain was sequenced in a study of blood T cell repertoires in COVID-19. Whole-study context: Samples taken during acute and convalescent COVID-19 were collected in the United States, Italy and Spain. Sample material is recorded as cDNA or gDNA derived from T cells, B-cell-depleted T cells, or PBMCs.

The Seattle site enrolled patients during active infection and followed them longitudinally. Germline V gene data show CDR1 as LNHDA and CDR2 as SQIVND (reference sequence). This CDR3 is 15 amino acids long. V trimming: 8 bases; J trimming: 1 base; junction bases outside the gene matches: 5. As handled by the study authors: By means of reference gene primer amplification, nucleated cell counts were estimated. Assay: immunoSEQ multiplex PCR; the TCRdb copy retains only in-frame clones and omits some. V and J calls and clone size are those listed in that table; D and trimming were worked out from the DNA. The table shows 440,000 or so clones, with roughly 90% occurring only once.

This clonotype originated in a woman in her forties with COVID-19, enrolled during active disease. Sequencing input: peripheral blood. The chain has TRBV19 and TRBJ1-1, with TRBD1 matching 12 bases. CDR3 sequence: CASSGQGARNTEAFF. Here the CDR3 DNA reads TGTGCCAGTTCGGGACAGGGGGCGAGGAACACTGAAGCTTTCTTT. Based on the CDR3 plus reference TRBV19 and TRBJ1-1, the full variable domain is DGGITQSPKYLFRKEGQNVTLSCEQNLNHDAMYWYRQDPGQGLRLIYYSQIVNDFQKGDIAEGYSVSREKKESFPLTVTSAQKNPTAFYLCASSGQGARNTEAFFGQGTRLTVV.